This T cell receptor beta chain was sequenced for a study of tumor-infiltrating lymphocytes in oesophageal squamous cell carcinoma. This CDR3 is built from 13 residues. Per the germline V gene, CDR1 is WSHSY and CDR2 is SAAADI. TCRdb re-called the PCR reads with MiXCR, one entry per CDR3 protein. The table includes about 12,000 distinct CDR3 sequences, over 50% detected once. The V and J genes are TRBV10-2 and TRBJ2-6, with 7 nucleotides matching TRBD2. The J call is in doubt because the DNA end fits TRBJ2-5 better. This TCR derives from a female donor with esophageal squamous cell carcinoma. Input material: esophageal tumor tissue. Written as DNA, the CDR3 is TGCGCCAGCAGCGGGACTAATAGAGAGACCCAGTACTTC. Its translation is CASSGTNRETQYF.